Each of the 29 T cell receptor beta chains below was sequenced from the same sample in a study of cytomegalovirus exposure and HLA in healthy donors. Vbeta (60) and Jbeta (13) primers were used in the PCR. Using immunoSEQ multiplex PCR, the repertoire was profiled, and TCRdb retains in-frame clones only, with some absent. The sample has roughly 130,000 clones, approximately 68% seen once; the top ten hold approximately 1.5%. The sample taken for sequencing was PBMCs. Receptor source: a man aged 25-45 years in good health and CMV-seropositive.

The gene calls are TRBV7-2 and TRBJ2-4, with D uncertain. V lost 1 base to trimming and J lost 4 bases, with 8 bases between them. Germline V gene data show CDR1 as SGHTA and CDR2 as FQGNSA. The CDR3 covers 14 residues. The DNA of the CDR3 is TGTGCCAGCAGCTTAGGTAGCTTTAAAAACATTCAGTACTTC. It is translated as CASSLGSFKNIQYF.

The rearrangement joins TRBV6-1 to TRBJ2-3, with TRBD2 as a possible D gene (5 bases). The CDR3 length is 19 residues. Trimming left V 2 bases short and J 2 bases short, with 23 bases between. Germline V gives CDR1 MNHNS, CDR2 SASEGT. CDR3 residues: CASSEYHGIGSGPTDTQYF. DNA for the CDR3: TGTGCCAGCAGTGAATATCACGGTATCGGCAGCGGCCCCACAGATACGCAGTATTTT.

The CDR3 reads CASSVYGTAQETQYF. CDR3 nucleotide sequence: TGTGCCAGCAGCGTATACGGGACAGCCCAAGAGACCCAGTACTTC. The V call is TRBV9, the J call TRBJ2-5; TRBD1 aligns across 7 bases. The CDR3 runs 15 residues. Trimming removed 1 base from V and 1 base from J; junction bases left unmatched: 4. CDR1 is SGDLS, CDR2 YYNGEE, per germline.

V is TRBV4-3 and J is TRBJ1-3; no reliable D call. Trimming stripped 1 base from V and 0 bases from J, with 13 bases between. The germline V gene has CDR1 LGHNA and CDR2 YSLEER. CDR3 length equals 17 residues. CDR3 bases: TGCGCCAGCAGCCAAGGTCATGTTCGGGGCTCTGGAAACACCATATATTTT. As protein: CASSQGHVRGSGNTIYF.

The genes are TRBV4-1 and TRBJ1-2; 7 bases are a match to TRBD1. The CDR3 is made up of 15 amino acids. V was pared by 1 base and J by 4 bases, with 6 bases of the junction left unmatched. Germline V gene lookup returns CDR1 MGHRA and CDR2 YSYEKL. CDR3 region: CASSQGGQDFYGYTF. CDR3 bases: TGCGCCAGCAGCCAAGGTGGACAGGACTTCTATGGCTACACCTTC.

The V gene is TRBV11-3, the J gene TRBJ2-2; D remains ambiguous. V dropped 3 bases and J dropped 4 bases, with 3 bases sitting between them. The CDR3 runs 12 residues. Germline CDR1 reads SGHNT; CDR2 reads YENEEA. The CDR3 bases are TGTGCCAGCAGCTTCCTCACCGGGGAGCTGTTTTTT. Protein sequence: CASSFLTGELFF.

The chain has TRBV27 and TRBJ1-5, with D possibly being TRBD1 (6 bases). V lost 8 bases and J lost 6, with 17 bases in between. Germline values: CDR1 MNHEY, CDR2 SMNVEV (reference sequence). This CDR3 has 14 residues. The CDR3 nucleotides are TGTGCCAGCTGGCAGGGGATCGCGAGTCAGCCCCAGCATTTT. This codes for CASWQGIASQPQHF.

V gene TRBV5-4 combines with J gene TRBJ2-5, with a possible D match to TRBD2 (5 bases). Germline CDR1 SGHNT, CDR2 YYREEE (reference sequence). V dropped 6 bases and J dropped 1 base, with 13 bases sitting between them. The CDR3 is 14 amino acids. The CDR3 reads CASTGMPSQETQYF. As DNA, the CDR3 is TGTGCCAGCACGGGGATGCCTTCCCAAGAGACCCAGTACTTC.

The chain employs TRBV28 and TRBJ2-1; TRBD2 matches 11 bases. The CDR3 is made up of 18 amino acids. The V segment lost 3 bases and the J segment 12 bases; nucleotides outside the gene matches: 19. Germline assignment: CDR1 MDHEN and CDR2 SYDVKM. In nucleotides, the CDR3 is TGTGCCAGCAGTTTTGACAGTTTTGGGACTAGCGGCCGAGGGCGGCAGTTCTTC. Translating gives CASSFDSFGTSGRGRQFF.

Written as DNA, the CDR3 is TGCAGCGTTATCGGCGGGAGGGGTAGAGAGACCCAGTACTTC. Its translation is CSVIGGRGRETQYF. The gene calls are TRBV29-1 and TRBJ2-5; 9 bases line up with TRBD2. Germline CDR1 reads SQVTM; CDR2 reads ANQGSEA. CDR3 length: 14 amino acids. J gave up 4 bases and V 5 bases, and 8 bases lay outside the gene matches. The full variable domain, its missing parts supplied by reference TRBV29-1 and TRBJ2-5, is SAVISQKPSRDICQRGTSLTIQCQVDSQVTMMFWYRQQPGQSLTLIATANQGSEATYESGFVIDKFPISRPNLTFSTLTVSNMSPEDSSIYLCSVIGGRGRETQYFGPGTRLLVL.

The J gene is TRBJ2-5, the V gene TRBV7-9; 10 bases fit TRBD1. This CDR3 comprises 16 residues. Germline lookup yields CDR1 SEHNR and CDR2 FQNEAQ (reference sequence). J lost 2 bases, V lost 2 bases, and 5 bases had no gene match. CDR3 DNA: TGTGCCAGCAGCTTACGGACAGGGGGATTGCAAGAGACCCAGTACTTC. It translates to CASSLRTGGLQETQYF.

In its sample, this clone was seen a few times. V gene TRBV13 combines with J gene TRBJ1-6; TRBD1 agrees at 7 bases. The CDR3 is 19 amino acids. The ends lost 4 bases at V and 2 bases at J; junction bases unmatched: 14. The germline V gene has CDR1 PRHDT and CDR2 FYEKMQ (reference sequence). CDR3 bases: TGTGCCAGCAGCTCGCCCGGACAGGTGGGGAGGACCTATAATTCACCCCTCCACTTT. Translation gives CASSSPGQVGRTYNSPLHF. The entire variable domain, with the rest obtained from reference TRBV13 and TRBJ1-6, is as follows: AAGVIQSPRHLIKEKRETATLKCYPIPRHDTVYWYQQGPGQDPQFLISFYEKMQSDKGSIPDRFSAQQFSDYHSELNMSSLELGDSALYFCASSSPGQVGRTYNSPLHFGNGTRLTVT.

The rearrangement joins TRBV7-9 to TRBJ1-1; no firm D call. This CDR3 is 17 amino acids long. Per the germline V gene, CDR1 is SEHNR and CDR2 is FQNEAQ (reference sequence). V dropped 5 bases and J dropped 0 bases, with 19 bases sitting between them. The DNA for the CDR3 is TGTGCCAGCAGCCCGCGGGTTTTCGTCTCCATGAACACTGAAGCTTTCTTT. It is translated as CASSPRVFVSMNTEAFF.

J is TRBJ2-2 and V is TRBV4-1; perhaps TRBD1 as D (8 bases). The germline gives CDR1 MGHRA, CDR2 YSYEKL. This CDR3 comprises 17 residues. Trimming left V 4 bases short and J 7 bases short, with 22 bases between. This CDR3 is CASSRRTGRELGGELFF. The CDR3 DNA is TGCGCCAGCAGCCGGCGGACAGGGAGGGAGCTGGGCGGGGAGCTGTTTTTT.

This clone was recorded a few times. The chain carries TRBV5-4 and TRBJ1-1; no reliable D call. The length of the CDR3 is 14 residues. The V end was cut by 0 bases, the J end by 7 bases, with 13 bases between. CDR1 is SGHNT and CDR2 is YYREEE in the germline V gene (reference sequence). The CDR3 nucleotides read TGTGCCAGCAGCTTGGCCGGCACCGGGGTTGAAGCTTTCTTT. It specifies CASSLAGTGVEAFF.

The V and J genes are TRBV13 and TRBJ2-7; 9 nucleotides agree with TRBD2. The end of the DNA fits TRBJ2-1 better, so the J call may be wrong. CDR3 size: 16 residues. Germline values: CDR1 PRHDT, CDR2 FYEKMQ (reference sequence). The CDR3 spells CASSLGSGSVYNEQFF. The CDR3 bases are TGTGCCAGCAGCTTAGGTAGCGGGAGCGTCTACAATGAGCAGTTCTTC.

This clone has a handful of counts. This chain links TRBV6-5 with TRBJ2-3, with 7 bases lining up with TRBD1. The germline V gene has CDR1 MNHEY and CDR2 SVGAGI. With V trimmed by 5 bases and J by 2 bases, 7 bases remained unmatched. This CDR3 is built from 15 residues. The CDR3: CASSPTGVPTDTQYF. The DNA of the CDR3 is TGTGCCAGCAGTCCCACAGGGGTCCCCACAGATACGCAGTATTTT.

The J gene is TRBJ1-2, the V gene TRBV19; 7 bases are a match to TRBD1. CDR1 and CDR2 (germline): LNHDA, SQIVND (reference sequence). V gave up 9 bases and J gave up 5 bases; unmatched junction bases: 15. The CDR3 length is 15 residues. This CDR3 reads CASAVTGTAIYGYTF. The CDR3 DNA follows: TGTGCCAGCGCCGTCACGGGGACAGCTATATATGGCTACACCTTC.

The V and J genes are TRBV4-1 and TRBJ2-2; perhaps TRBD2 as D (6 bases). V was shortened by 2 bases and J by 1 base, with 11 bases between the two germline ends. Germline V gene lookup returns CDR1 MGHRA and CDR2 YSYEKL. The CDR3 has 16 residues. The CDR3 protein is CASSQRGRLNTGELFF. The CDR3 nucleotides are TGCGCCAGCAGCCAACGGGGGAGGTTGAACACCGGGGAGCTGTTTTTT.

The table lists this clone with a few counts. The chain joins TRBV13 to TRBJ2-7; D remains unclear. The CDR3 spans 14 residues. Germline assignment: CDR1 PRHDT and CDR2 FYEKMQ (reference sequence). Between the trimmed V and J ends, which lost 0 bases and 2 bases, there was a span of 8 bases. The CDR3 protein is CASSLGEYPYEQYF. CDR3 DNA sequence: TGTGCCAGCAGCTTAGGGGAGTACCCCTACGAGCAGTACTTC. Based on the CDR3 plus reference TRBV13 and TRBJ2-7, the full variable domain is AAGVIQSPRHLIKEKRETATLKCYPIPRHDTVYWYQQGPGQDPQFLISFYEKMQSDKGSIPDRFSAQQFSDYHSELNMSSLELGDSALYFCASSLGEYPYEQYFGPGTRLTVT.

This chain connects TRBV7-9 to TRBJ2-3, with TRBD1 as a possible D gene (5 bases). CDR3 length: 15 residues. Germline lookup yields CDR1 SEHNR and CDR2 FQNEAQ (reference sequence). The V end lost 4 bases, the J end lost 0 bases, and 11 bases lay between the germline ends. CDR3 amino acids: CASSSSRTSTDTQYF. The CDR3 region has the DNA TGTGCCAGCAGCTCCTCCCGGACAAGCACAGATACGCAGTATTTT.

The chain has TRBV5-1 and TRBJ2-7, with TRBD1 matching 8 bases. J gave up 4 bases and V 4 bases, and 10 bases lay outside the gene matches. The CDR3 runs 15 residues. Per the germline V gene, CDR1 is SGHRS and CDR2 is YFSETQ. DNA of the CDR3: TGCGCCAGCAGCGTGTCTGGACAGGGTGGTTACGAGCAGTACTTC. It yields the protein CASSVSGQGGYEQYF.

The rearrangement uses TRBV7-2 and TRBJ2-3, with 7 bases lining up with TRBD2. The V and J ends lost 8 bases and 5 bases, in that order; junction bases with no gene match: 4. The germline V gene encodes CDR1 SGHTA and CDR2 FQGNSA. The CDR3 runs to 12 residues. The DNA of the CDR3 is TGTGCCAGCGGCGGGAGAGGAGATACGCAGTATTTT. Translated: CASGGRGDTQYF.

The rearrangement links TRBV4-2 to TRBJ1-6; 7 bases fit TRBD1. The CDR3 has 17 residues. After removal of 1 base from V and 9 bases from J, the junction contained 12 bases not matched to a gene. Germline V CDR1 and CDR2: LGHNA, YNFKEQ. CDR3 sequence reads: CASSQALTGTATSPLHF. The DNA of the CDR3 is TGTGCCAGCAGCCAAGCCCTAACCGGGACAGCTACTTCACCCCTCCACTTT.

This CDR3 is CASSARDISYEQYF. The CDR3, as DNA: TGCGCCAGCAGCGCTCGGGACATCTCCTACGAGCAGTACTTC. The rearrangement joins TRBV5-1 to TRBJ2-7, with D perhaps matching TRBD1 (6 bases). The CDR3 loop spans 14 amino acids. The germline V and J ends were trimmed by 4 bases and 0 bases, with 11 bases remaining between them. CDR1 and CDR2 (germline): SGHRS, YFSETQ.

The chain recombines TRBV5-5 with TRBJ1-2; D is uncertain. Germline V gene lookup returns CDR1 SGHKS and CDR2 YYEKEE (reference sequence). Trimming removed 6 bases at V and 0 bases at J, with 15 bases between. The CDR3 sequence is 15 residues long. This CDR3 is CASTLRETSNYGYTF. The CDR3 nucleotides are TGTGCCAGCACCTTACGAGAGACTTCTAACTATGGCTACACCTTC.

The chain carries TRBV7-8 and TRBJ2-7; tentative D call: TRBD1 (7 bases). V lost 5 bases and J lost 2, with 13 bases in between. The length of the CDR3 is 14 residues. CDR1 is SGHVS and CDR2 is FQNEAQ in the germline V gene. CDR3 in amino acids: CASSPPGGTYEQYF. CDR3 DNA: TGTGCCAGCAGCCCTCCAGGGGGGACCTACGAGCAGTACTTC. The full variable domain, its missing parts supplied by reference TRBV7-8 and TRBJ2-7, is GAGVSQSPRYKVAKRGQDVALRCDPISGHVSLFWYQQALGQGPEFLTYFQNEAQLDKSGLPSDRFFAERPEGSVSTLKIQRTQQEDSAVYLCASSPPGGTYEQYFGPGTRLTVT.

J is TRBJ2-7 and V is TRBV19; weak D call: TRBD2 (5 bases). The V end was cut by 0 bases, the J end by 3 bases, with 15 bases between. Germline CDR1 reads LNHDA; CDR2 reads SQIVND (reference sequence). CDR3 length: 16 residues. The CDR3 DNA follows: TGTGCCAGTAGTATAGATCTGGAGGAGCGATTCTACGAGCAGTACTTC. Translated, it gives CASSIDLEERFYEQYF.

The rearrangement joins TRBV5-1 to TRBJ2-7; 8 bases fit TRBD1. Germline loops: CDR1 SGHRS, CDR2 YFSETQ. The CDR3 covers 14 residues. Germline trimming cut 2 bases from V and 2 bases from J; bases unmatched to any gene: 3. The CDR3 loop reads CASSFQDRAYEQYF. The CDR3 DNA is TGCGCCAGCAGCTTCCAGGACAGGGCCTACGAGCAGTACTTC.